These 28 T cell receptor beta chains came from one sample sequenced in a study of blood T cells in healthy people across ages. A J-beta primer mix and a sample-barcoded 5' primer were used in a second PCR of roughly 7 to 12 cycles. TCRdb itself ran the 5' RACE reads through MiXCR, one entry per CDR3 protein. Here the sample spans over a million distinct CDR3 sequences, roughly 40% being singletons. Sequencing was carried out using blood. All receptors come from a woman in her late teens or twenties in good health.

V usage is TRBV20-1 and J usage is TRBJ2-5; D is possibly TRBD2 (7 bases). V dropped 3 bases and J dropped 4 bases, with 15 bases sitting between them. The germline gives CDR1 DFQATT, CDR2 SNEGSKA (reference sequence). This CDR3 is built from 14 residues. The CDR3 sequence: CSARGRGARETQYF. The CDR3 DNA follows: TGCAGTGCTAGGGGACGGGGGGCGCGAGAGACCCAGTACTTC.

This clonotype was seen more than once but under ten times. The rearrangement links TRBV10-3 to TRBJ2-3; TRBD1 agrees at 7 bases. The CDR3 consists of 14 residues. J gave up 4 bases and V 3 bases, and 4 bases lay outside the gene matches. Germline CDR1 reads ENHRY; CDR2 reads SYGVKD. CDR3 in amino acids: CAISEKQGSDTQYF. The CDR3 DNA reads TGTGCCATCAGTGAAAAACAGGGGTCAGATACGCAGTATTTT.

Here the CDR3 DNA reads TGTGCCGGGGGCGCGGGGGAGGCAGATACGCAGTATTTT. It yields the protein CAGGAGEADTQYF. The V and J genes are TRBV6-1 and TRBJ2-3; a weak D match, TRBD2 (7 bases). V dropped 11 bases and J dropped 4 bases, with 16 bases sitting between them. The germline V gene encodes CDR1 MNHNS and CDR2 SASEGT. This CDR3 has 13 residues.

This chain uses TRBV30 with TRBJ1-2; no definite D call. The CDR3 runs to 11 residues. In germline, CDR1 is GTSNPN, CDR2 SVGIG (reference sequence). V was trimmed by 2 bases and J by 7 bases, leaving 8 bases between them. The CDR3 DNA reads TGTGCCTGGAGTCCAGTCGGTGGCTACACCTTC. Amino acid sequence: CAWSPVGGYTF. The full variable domain, rest sourced from reference TRBV30 and TRBJ1-2, is SQTIHQWPATLVQPVGSPLSLECTVEGTSNPNLYWYRQAAGRGLQLLFYSVGIGQISSEVPQNLSASRPQDRQFILSSKKLLLSDSGFYLCAWSPVGGYTFGSGTRLTVV.

Only a few counts were recorded for this clonotype. The chain has TRBV6-1 and TRBJ2-7, with D perhaps TRBD1 or TRBD2 (5 bases each). Between the trimmed V and J ends, which lost 8 bases and 0 bases, there was a span of 17 bases. This CDR3 has 15 residues. CDR1 MNHNS and CDR2 SASEGT come from the germline V gene. CDR3 protein: CASFPRDGVSYEQYF. The CDR3, as DNA: TGTGCCAGCTTCCCCCGGGACGGAGTCTCCTACGAGCAGTACTTC.

The chain uses TRBV5-1 and TRBJ2-4; D is perhaps TRBD2 (6 bases). The J call may be faulty, since TRBJ2-7 better matches the DNA end. The CDR3 is made up of 14 amino acids. Germline assignment: CDR1 SGHRS and CDR2 YFSETQ. In nucleotides, the CDR3 is TGCGCCAGCAGCTTGATTGGACTAAGCTACGAGCAGTACTTC. Amino acids: CASSLIGLSYEQYF.

V usage is TRBV20-1 and J usage is TRBJ1-6; D call uncertain. Germline V CDR1 and CDR2: DFQATT, SNEGSKA (reference sequence). V lost 6 bases and J lost 7, with 10 bases in between. The length of the CDR3 is 12 residues. The CDR3 nucleotides are TGCAGTGCGGGCCGGCAAAATTCACCCCTCCACTTT. Amino acid sequence: CSAGRQNSPLHF.

J is TRBJ2-5 and V is TRBV28; tentatively, D is TRBD1 (5 bases). V gave up 2 bases and J gave up 3 bases, with 16 bases separating them. CDR1 is MDHEN, CDR2 SYDVKM, per germline. CDR3 length: 16 amino acids. CDR3 loop: CASSLLGQGGEETQYF. The CDR3 DNA is TGTGCCAGCAGTTTACTGGGGCAGGGTGGAGAAGAGACCCAGTACTTC.

The genes are TRBV7-2 and TRBJ2-7; the D gene is possibly TRBD2 (6 bases). This CDR3 is 18 amino acids long. Trimming pared 4 bases from V and 2 bases from J, leaving 24 bases between. Germline CDR1 SGHTA, CDR2 FQGNSA. The CDR3 is CASSYGGLHPKLAYEQYF. The DNA of the CDR3 is TGTGCCAGCAGCTACGGGGGACTTCATCCAAAGCTAGCCTACGAGCAGTACTTC.

This chain connects TRBV5-1 to TRBJ2-7, with TRBD1 matching 7 bases. The germline V gene has CDR1 SGHRS and CDR2 YFSETQ. The V gene end was trimmed by 1 base and the J gene end by 0 bases; junction bases not matched to a gene: 7. The CDR3 length is 16 residues. In DNA, the CDR3 is TGCGCCAGCAGCTTGCATCTCCGGGACAGCTCCTACGAGCAGTACTTC. Encoded protein: CASSLHLRDSSYEQYF.

The gene calls are TRBV10-3 and TRBJ2-2; 10 nucleotides agree with TRBD1. The V gene's germline CDR1 is ENHRY and CDR2 SYGVKD. The J segment lost 3 bases and the V segment lost 6 bases, leaving 7 bases of the junction unmatched. This CDR3 has 16 residues. The CDR3 DNA follows: TGTGCCATCAGAGCCGGACAGGGGGAGTACACCGGGGAGCTGTTTTTT. Its protein is CAIRAGQGEYTGELFF.

This clonotype came up a few times. This chain uses TRBV29-1 with TRBJ2-1; the match to TRBD2 covers 10 bases. The germline CDR1 and CDR2 sequences are SQVTM and ANQGSEA. The CDR3 is 14 amino acids. V gave up 5 bases and J gave up 4 bases; unmatched junction bases: 5. CDR3 bases: TGCAGCGTTTCCAGCGGGGGGGTTTACAATGAGCAGTTCTTC. Amino acids: CSVSSGGVYNEQFF.

The V gene is TRBV7-2, the J gene TRBJ1-1; 7 nucleotides match TRBD1. CDR1 and CDR2 from the germline V gene are SGHTA and FQGNSA. With 5 bases clipped from V and 1 base from J, the junction kept 13 bases outside the gene matches. The CDR3 covers 17 residues. CDR3 sequence: CASSPRTGGYRNTEAFF. For the CDR3, the DNA is TGTGCCAGCAGCCCCCGGACAGGAGGGTATAGGAACACTGAAGCTTTCTTT.

V gene TRBV28 combines with J gene TRBJ1-2; TRBD1 agrees at 9 bases. The germline gives CDR1 MDHEN, CDR2 SYDVKM. The CDR3 length is 16 residues. V lost 3 bases and J lost 4; bases outside the gene matches: 9. CDR3 bases: TGTGCCAGCAGTTTCCGGGACAGGGCCCCAAGCTATGGCTACACCTTC. It specifies CASSFRDRAPSYGYTF.

The chain uses TRBV7-2 and TRBJ2-7; 9 bases match TRBD2. The CDR3 extends over 13 amino acids. V shed 4 bases, J shed 7 bases, and the junction held 5 bases outside the gene matches. Per germline, CDR1 SGHTA and CDR2 FQGNSA. In DNA form, the CDR3 reads TGTGCCAGCAGCTGCGGGACTAGCAAAGAGCAGTACTTC. This encodes CASSCGTSKEQYF.

The chain has TRBV20-1 and TRBJ2-1; 8 bases agree with TRBD2. The CDR3 length is 12 residues. V lost 5 bases, J lost 6 bases, and 3 bases stayed unmatched. The germline CDR1 and CDR2 sequences are DFQATT and SNEGSKA (reference sequence). CDR3 loop: CSAAGGGNEQFF. The CDR3 DNA sequence: TGCAGTGCTGCCGGGGGGGGCAATGAGCAGTTCTTC.

The chain recombines TRBV2 with TRBJ2-5; D is tentatively TRBD1 or TRBD2 (7 bases each). The end of the DNA aligns better with TRBJ2-7, so the J call may be wrong. CDR1 and CDR2 (germline): SNHLY, FYNNEI. The CDR3 has 15 amino acids. CDR3 sequence: CASRTGTNGPYEQYF. The CDR3 nucleotides read TGTGCCAGCAGGACAGGGACTAATGGACCCTACGAGCAGTACTTC.

This chain links TRBV7-9 with TRBJ2-5; 8 bases align to TRBD2. This CDR3 spans 16 amino acids. Germline V gene lookup returns CDR1 SEHNR and CDR2 FQNEAQ (reference sequence). J lost 2 bases, V lost 2 bases, and 7 bases had no gene match. Here the CDR3 reads CASSLRGGGPQETQYF. The CDR3 DNA sequence: TGTGCCAGCAGCTTACGGGGCGGGGGGCCTCAAGAGACCCAGTACTTC.

Here the CDR3 reads CASSQGSSFGVRTDTQYF. In DNA form, the CDR3 reads TGCGCCAGCAGCCAAGGTAGTAGTTTCGGGGTCCGCACAGATACGCAGTATTTT. The rearrangement links TRBV4-1 to TRBJ2-3, with TRBD2 as a possible D gene (5 bases). Germline V gene sequence: CDR1 MGHRA, CDR2 YSYEKL. Trimming took 1 base from V and 1 from J, leaving 18 bases between them. The CDR3 loop spans 18 amino acids.

CDR3 region: CASSISAGVSYEQYF. The DNA for the CDR3 is TGTGCCAGCAGCATTTCCGCTGGTGTCTCCTACGAGCAGTACTTC. The chain uses TRBV11-2 and TRBJ2-7; no reliable D call. Germline V gene data show CDR1 as SGHAT and CDR2 as FQNNGV. The CDR3 sequence is 15 residues long. With 5 bases removed from V and 0 bases from J, the gap between germline ends came to 14 bases.

The CDR3 DNA reads as TGCAGTGCACCCCCATGGAGCCGAGAGACCCAGTTCTTC. Residues: CSAPPWSRETQFF. The chain recombines TRBV20-1 with TRBJ2-1; no reliable D call. This CDR3 comprises 13 residues. CDR1 and CDR2 (germline): DFQATT, SNEGSKA (reference sequence). V was cut by 6 bases and J by 13 bases, with 22 bases left in between.

In the case of this clonotype: At one of its ends the junction is not consistent with the germline gene, which may arise from a read error. J is TRBJ1-6 and V is TRBV7-9; D gene unclear. CDR1 is SEHNR, CDR2 FQNEAQ, per germline (reference sequence). The CDR3 runs 18 residues. CDR3 residues: CASSNTRGPSSHNSPLHF. The CDR3 region has the DNA TGTGCCAGCAGCAACACCCGGGGTCCATCCTCCCATAATTCACCCCTCCACTTT.

The chain carries TRBV5-1 and TRBJ2-1, with a possible D match to TRBD2 (6 bases). The CDR3 is made up of 14 amino acids. The germline V and J ends were trimmed by 4 bases and 4 bases, with 12 bases remaining between them. The germline CDR1 and CDR2 sequences are SGHRS and YFSETQ. The CDR3 here is CASSLREPYNEQFF. The CDR3 DNA follows: TGCGCCAGCAGCCTCCGGGAGCCATACAATGAGCAGTTCTTC.

The V gene is TRBV6-5, the J gene TRBJ2-4; perhaps TRBD2 as D (5 bases). The CDR3 length is 16 residues. Trimming took off 5 bases at V and 0 bases at J, with 14 bases between the two ends. CDR1 is MNHEY, CDR2 SVGAGI, per germline. The CDR3 DNA follows: TGTGCCAGCAGTCCCGGGGTGGGGTTAGCCAAAAACATTCAGTACTTC. Amino acid sequence: CASSPGVGLAKNIQYF.

The rearrangement uses TRBV29-1 and TRBJ1-2; TRBD1 is a possible D gene (6 bases). The CDR3 contains 12 residues. The V gene's germline CDR1 is SQVTM and CDR2 ANQGSEA. V shed 7 bases and J shed 8 bases, with 17 bases lying between them. CDR3 protein: CSAEDRQGGYTF. In DNA, the CDR3 is TGCAGCGCCGAAGACAGGCAGGGAGGCTACACCTTC.

The V and J genes are TRBV15 and TRBJ1-1; 10 bases fit TRBD1. The V segment lost 2 bases and the J segment 3 bases; nucleotides outside the gene matches: 12. Germline CDR1 LNHNV, CDR2 YYDKDF (reference sequence). CDR3 length equals 18 residues. The CDR3 loop reads CATSRPGQGFERDTEAFF. DNA of the CDR3: TGTGCCACCAGCAGACCGGGACAGGGGTTTGAGAGGGACACTGAAGCTTTCTTT.

The V call is TRBV12-3 or TRBV12-4, the J call TRBJ2-1; TRBD2 matches at 8 bases. The V segment lost 7 bases and the J segment 13 bases; nucleotides outside the gene matches: 24. The CDR3 sequence is 17 residues long. The CDR3 loop is CASKNPGRVVGMVAQFF. CDR3 bases: TGTGCCAGCAAAAACCCCGGGAGGGTTGTTGGTATGGTGGCCCAGTTCTTC.

This sequence joins TRBV7-7 and TRBJ2-3, with D unclear. The ends were cut back, 1 base at V and 6 bases at J, with 11 bases in the middle. Germline V gene lookup returns CDR1 SSHAT and CDR2 FNYEAQ (reference sequence). CDR3 length equals 14 residues. CDR3 DNA sequence: TGTGCCAGCAGCTTAGGTCCTTACGCGGATACGCAGTATTTT. It specifies CASSLGPYADTQYF.